Presented here are 28 T cell receptor beta chains from one specimen sequenced in a study of cytomegalovirus exposure and HLA in healthy donors. With 60 Vbeta and 13 Jbeta primers, the PCR was carried out. Generated by immunoSEQ multiplex PCR, the TCRdb table keeps only in-frame clones and is missing some. The table shows 94,000 or so clones, with 60% to 80% occurring only once. The sample comprised PBMCs. The source is a man in his 60s in good health and CMV-seronegative.

The chain combines TRBV6-5 with TRBJ1-2, with TRBD1 as a possible D gene (6 bases). The CDR3 runs 15 residues. V was trimmed by 10 bases and J by 6 bases, leaving 24 bases between them. CDR1 and CDR2 (germline): MNHEY, SVGAGI. The DNA of the CDR3 is TGTGCCACCCTACGGGACAAGAAGGTTTTAAATGGCTACACCTTC. It yields the protein CATLRDKKVLNGYTF.

Only a few counts were recorded for this clone. The rearrangement uses TRBV19 and TRBJ1-1, with D uncertain. This CDR3 contains 14 residues. Germline V gene sequence: CDR1 LNHDA, CDR2 SQIVND (reference sequence). Trimming stripped 5 bases from V and 3 bases from J, with 13 bases between. CDR3 nucleotide sequence: TGTGCCAGTAGTGGCGCGGGTGGGTACACTGAAGCTTTCTTT. Translated, it gives CASSGAGGYTEAFF.

V usage is TRBV15 and J usage is TRBJ2-1; TRBD2 agrees at 8 bases. V shed 7 bases, J shed 5 bases, and the junction held 7 bases outside the gene matches. CDR3 length: 14 residues. Germline CDR1 reads LNHNV; CDR2 reads YYDKDF (reference sequence). Here the CDR3 reads CATTLSGGNNEQFF. CDR3 bases: TGTGCCACCACCCTCAGCGGGGGAAACAATGAGCAGTTCTTC.

The chain is built from TRBV6-5 and TRBJ2-1; D is ambiguous. V gave up 8 bases and J gave up 8 bases, with 10 bases separating them. In germline, CDR1 is MNHEY, CDR2 SVGAGI. The CDR3 runs 11 residues. The CDR3 sequence is CASRVLDEQFF. CDR3 DNA: TGTGCCAGCCGTGTTCTCGATGAGCAGTTCTTC.

The chain recombines TRBV2 with TRBJ1-2, with 7 nucleotides matching TRBD1. V was pared by 6 bases and J by 6 bases, with 10 bases of the junction left unmatched. The CDR3 loop spans 14 amino acids. Per the germline V gene, CDR1 is SNHLY and CDR2 is FYNNEI. CDR3 nucleotides: TGTGCCAGCAGGGTGGGACAGCAAAAGAATGGCTACACCTTC. As protein: CASRVGQQKNGYTF.

The CDR3 sequence is CASRDRGLEKLFF. The CDR3 nucleotides read TGTGCCAGCAGAGACAGGGGGCTCGAAAAACTGTTTTTT. V is TRBV28 and J is TRBJ1-4; 10 nucleotides match TRBD1. V was clipped by 6 bases and J by 8 bases; unmatched bases: 3. The CDR3 extends over 13 amino acids. Germline V CDR1 and CDR2: MDHEN, SYDVKM.

The V call is TRBV5-6, the J call TRBJ2-7; perhaps TRBD2 as D (5 bases). The germline CDR1 and CDR2 sequences are SGHDT and YYEEEE. This CDR3 is 12 amino acids long. Trimming removed 3 bases from V and 7 bases from J, with 11 bases in between. The CDR3 DNA is TGTGCCAGCAGCTCCCCCCCGGGGGAGCAGTACTTC. Translated, it gives CASSSPPGEQYF.

V usage is TRBV5-1 and J usage is TRBJ2-1; possible D gene TRBD1, 6 bases. Germline V gene lookup returns CDR1 SGHRS and CDR2 YFSETQ. V was cut by 0 bases and J by 3 bases, with 10 bases left in between. The CDR3 has 15 residues. In DNA, the CDR3 is TGCGCCAGCAGCTTGGATCAGGGGATCTACAATGAGCAGTTCTTC. Amino acids: CASSLDQGIYNEQFF.

As for this clone: At one boundary the junction diverges from the germline segment, which might be a read error. The CDR3 loop is CASSLGGTDQETQYF. DNA of the CDR3: TGTGCTAGCAGCTTAGGGGGGACAGATCAAGAGACCCAGTACTTC. The V and J genes are TRBV7-7 and TRBJ2-5; D perhaps matches TRBD1 (7 bases). The CDR3 contains 15 residues. CDR1 SSHAT and CDR2 FNYEAQ come from the germline V gene (reference sequence).

The CDR3, as DNA: TGCGCCAGCAGACAGGGCAGCTCCTACGAGCAGTACTTC. Its protein is CASRQGSSYEQYF. The gene calls are TRBV5-1 and TRBJ2-7, with D maybe TRBD1 (6 bases). V gave up 5 bases and J gave up 0 bases, with 9 bases separating them. The CDR3 is made up of 13 amino acids. The germline V gene has CDR1 SGHRS and CDR2 YFSETQ.

V usage is TRBV6-5 and J usage is TRBJ1-3, with D unresolved. Trimming stripped 0 bases from V and 0 bases from J, with 9 bases between. In germline, CDR1 is MNHEY, CDR2 SVGAGI. There are 16 residues in the CDR3. The CDR3 sequence: CASSYSSEFSGNTIYF. As DNA, the CDR3 is TGTGCCAGCAGTTACTCGTCGGAGTTCTCTGGAAACACCATATATTTT.

This sequence joins TRBV5-5 and TRBJ1-5; 9 nucleotides line up with TRBD1. The CDR3 sequence is 14 residues long. Losses at the gene ends were 0 bases for V and 5 bases for J; bases not matched to a gene: 0. Germline-derived CDR1 and CDR2 are SGHKS and YYEKEE (reference sequence). CDR3 in DNA: TGTGCCAGCAGCTTGGGACAGGGGGATCAGCCCCAGCATTTT. Protein: CASSLGQGDQPQHF.

In its sample, this clone was seen once. The chain couples TRBV7-2 to TRBJ2-2, with TRBD2 identical over 9 bases. J was trimmed by 3 bases and V by 3 bases; bases with no gene match: 2. The germline V gene has CDR1 SGHTA and CDR2 FQGNSA. This CDR3 is built from 15 residues. CDR3 bases: TGTGCCAGCAGCTTGACTAGCGGATACACCGGGGAGCTGTTTTTT. Translation: CASSLTSGYTGELFF.

The V gene is TRBV5-1, the J gene TRBJ1-1, with 7 nucleotides matching TRBD1. Germline V CDR1 and CDR2: SGHRS, YFSETQ. The J segment lost 1 base and the V segment lost 5 bases, leaving 2 bases of the junction unmatched. This CDR3 has 13 residues. CDR3 coding DNA: TGCGCCAGCAGATGGGACAGGAACACTGAAGCTTTCTTT. Translated, it gives CASRWDRNTEAFF.

This clone has a handful of counts. This rearrangement joins TRBV10-3 to TRBJ2-7; TRBD1 might be the D (6 bases). From germline, CDR1 is ENHRY and CDR2 SYGVKD. Trimming took 2 bases from V and 6 from J, leaving 11 bases between them. CDR3 length: 13 amino acids. The CDR3 loop reads CAISEAGVIEQYF. DNA of the CDR3: TGTGCCATCAGTGAGGCAGGGGTCATCGAGCAGTACTTC.

V usage is TRBV5-4 and J usage is TRBJ2-1; 7 nucleotides agree with TRBD2. The CDR3 extends over 16 amino acids. CDR1 SGHNT and CDR2 YYREEE come from the germline V gene (reference sequence). V lost 4 bases to trimming and J lost 2 bases; unmatched junction nucleotides: 9. CDR3: CASSPGSGITYNEQFF. CDR3 in DNA: TGTGCCAGCAGCCCCGGGAGCGGGATTACCTACAATGAGCAGTTCTTC.

The rearrangement uses TRBV28 and TRBJ2-3; 9 nucleotides match TRBD2. Unmatched junction bases numbered 11, after V lost 11 bases and J lost 2 bases. Germline lookup yields CDR1 MDHEN and CDR2 SYDVKM. The CDR3 is 15 amino acids. The CDR3 bases are TGTGCCGGAAGCGGGAGGCAGGGGCACACAGATACGCAGTATTTT. Amino acid sequence: CAGSGRQGHTDTQYF.

The chain carries TRBV4-1 and TRBJ1-2, with D hard to call. The CDR3 runs 14 residues. Germline CDR1 MGHRA, CDR2 YSYEKL. V was pared by 4 bases and J by 0 bases, with 9 bases between. The CDR3 nucleotides are TGCGCCAGCAGCCTTCCGGGGTCTAACTATGGCTACACCTTC. This codes for CASSLPGSNYGYTF.

The CDR3 protein is CASSYPGQETNEQFF. The CDR3 DNA is TGTGCCAGCAGTTACCCTGGACAGGAGACCAATGAGCAGTTCTTC. V gene TRBV6-6 combines with J gene TRBJ2-1, with 7 bases lining up with TRBD1. Germline V gene lookup returns CDR1 MNHNY and CDR2 SVGAGI (reference sequence). J gave up 6 bases and V 2 bases, and 7 bases lay outside the gene matches. The CDR3 sequence is 15 residues long.

The rearrangement joins TRBV6-1 to TRBJ1-5; 7 bases align to TRBD1. Germline loops: CDR1 MNHNS, CDR2 SASEGT. The V gene end was trimmed by 2 bases and the J gene end by 2 bases; junction bases not matched to a gene: 0. The CDR3 runs to 14 residues. DNA for the CDR3: TGTGCCAGCAGTGAACAGGGGGGCAATCAGCCCCAGCATTTT. Amino acids: CASSEQGGNQPQHF.

This chain connects TRBV6-5 to TRBJ2-2, with TRBD2 matching over 10 bases. This CDR3 has 15 amino acids. Germline V lookup: CDR1 MNHEY, CDR2 SVGAGI. Trimming took 7 bases from V and 7 from J; bases not matched to a gene: 9. The CDR3 loop is CASKPVERGGGELFF. CDR3 DNA: TGTGCCAGCAAGCCCGTGGAGCGGGGGGGCGGGGAGCTGTTTTTT.

The rearrangement joins TRBV7-8 to TRBJ2-1, with 7 bases fitting TRBD2. The CDR3 consists of 15 residues. Germline trimming cut 5 bases from V and 2 bases from J; bases unmatched to any gene: 6. Germline V lookup: CDR1 SGHVS, CDR2 FQNEAQ. In DNA, the CDR3 is TGTGCCAGCAGCCTAAGCGGGAAGCCCTACAATGAGCAGTTCTTC. Its protein is CASSLSGKPYNEQFF. Together with reference TRBV7-8 and TRBJ2-1, the CDR3 gives the full variable domain: GAGVSQSPRYKVAKRGQDVALRCDPISGHVSLFWYQQALGQGPEFLTYFQNEAQLDKSGLPSDRFFAERPEGSVSTLKIQRTQQEDSAVYLCASSLSGKPYNEQFFGPGTRLTVL.

The chain uses TRBV5-1 and TRBJ2-7; 9 bases match TRBD1. The CDR3 is 15 residues long. V lost 0 bases, J lost 7 bases, and 8 bases stayed unmatched. Germline CDR1 SGHRS, CDR2 YFSETQ. CDR3 bases: TGCGCCAGCAGCTTGGCAGGGGGACAGGGAGGAGAGCAGTACTTC. It encodes CASSLAGGQGGEQYF.

This sequence joins TRBV11-3 and TRBJ1-1, with 8 nucleotides matching TRBD1. This CDR3 has 13 residues. J gave up 3 bases and V 5 bases, and 2 bases lay outside the gene matches. Germline assignment: CDR1 SGHNT and CDR2 YENEEA. Here the CDR3 reads CASSRDRHTEAFF. The CDR3 nucleotides read TGTGCCAGCAGCCGGGACAGGCACACTGAAGCTTTCTTT. The full variable domain, with the rest looked up from reference TRBV11-3 and TRBJ1-1, is EAGVVQSPRYKIIEKKQPVAFWCNPISGHNTLYWYLQNLGQGPELLIRYENEEAVDDSQLPKDRFSAERLKGVDSTLKIQPAELGDSAVYLCASSRDRHTEAFFGQGTRLTVV.

The V and J genes are TRBV7-9 and TRBJ1-6; maybe TRBD1 (6 bases). The germline V gene encodes CDR1 SEHNR and CDR2 FQNEAQ (reference sequence). The V and J ends lost 5 bases and 10 bases respectively, with 18 bases between them. The CDR3 loop spans 15 amino acids. The CDR3 reads CASSPGPGQNSPLHF. The CDR3 bases are TGTGCCAGCAGCCCCGGCCCGGGACAAAACTCACCCCTCCACTTT.

The J gene is TRBJ1-4, the V gene TRBV10-3, with 7 bases aligning to TRBD1. CDR3 length equals 14 residues. With 3 bases clipped from V and 9 bases from J, the junction kept 7 bases outside the gene matches. From germline, CDR1 is ENHRY and CDR2 SYGVKD. CDR3 loop: CAISDGDSSKKLFF. In nucleotides, the CDR3 is TGTGCCATCAGTGATGGGGACAGTAGCAAAAAACTGTTTTTT.

The V call is TRBV6-1, the J call TRBJ2-1, with 8 bases fitting TRBD2. Germline CDR1 is MNHNS and CDR2 is SASEGT. The junction had 4 bases not matched to a gene; V was cut back by 3 bases and J by 9 bases. This CDR3 spans 13 amino acids. CDR3 sequence reads: CASSERREAEQFF. CDR3 nucleotides: TGTGCCAGCAGTGAGAGGCGGGAGGCTGAGCAGTTCTTC.

The chain is built from TRBV6-1 and TRBJ2-7; TRBD1 aligns across 7 bases. The CDR3 loop spans 15 amino acids. J gave up 2 bases and V 4 bases, and 8 bases lay outside the gene matches. Germline CDR1 is MNHNS and CDR2 is SASEGT. The CDR3, as DNA: TGTGCCAGCAGTGGATCCACAGGGGACCCCTACGAGCAGTACTTC. Amino acid sequence: CASSGSTGDPYEQYF.